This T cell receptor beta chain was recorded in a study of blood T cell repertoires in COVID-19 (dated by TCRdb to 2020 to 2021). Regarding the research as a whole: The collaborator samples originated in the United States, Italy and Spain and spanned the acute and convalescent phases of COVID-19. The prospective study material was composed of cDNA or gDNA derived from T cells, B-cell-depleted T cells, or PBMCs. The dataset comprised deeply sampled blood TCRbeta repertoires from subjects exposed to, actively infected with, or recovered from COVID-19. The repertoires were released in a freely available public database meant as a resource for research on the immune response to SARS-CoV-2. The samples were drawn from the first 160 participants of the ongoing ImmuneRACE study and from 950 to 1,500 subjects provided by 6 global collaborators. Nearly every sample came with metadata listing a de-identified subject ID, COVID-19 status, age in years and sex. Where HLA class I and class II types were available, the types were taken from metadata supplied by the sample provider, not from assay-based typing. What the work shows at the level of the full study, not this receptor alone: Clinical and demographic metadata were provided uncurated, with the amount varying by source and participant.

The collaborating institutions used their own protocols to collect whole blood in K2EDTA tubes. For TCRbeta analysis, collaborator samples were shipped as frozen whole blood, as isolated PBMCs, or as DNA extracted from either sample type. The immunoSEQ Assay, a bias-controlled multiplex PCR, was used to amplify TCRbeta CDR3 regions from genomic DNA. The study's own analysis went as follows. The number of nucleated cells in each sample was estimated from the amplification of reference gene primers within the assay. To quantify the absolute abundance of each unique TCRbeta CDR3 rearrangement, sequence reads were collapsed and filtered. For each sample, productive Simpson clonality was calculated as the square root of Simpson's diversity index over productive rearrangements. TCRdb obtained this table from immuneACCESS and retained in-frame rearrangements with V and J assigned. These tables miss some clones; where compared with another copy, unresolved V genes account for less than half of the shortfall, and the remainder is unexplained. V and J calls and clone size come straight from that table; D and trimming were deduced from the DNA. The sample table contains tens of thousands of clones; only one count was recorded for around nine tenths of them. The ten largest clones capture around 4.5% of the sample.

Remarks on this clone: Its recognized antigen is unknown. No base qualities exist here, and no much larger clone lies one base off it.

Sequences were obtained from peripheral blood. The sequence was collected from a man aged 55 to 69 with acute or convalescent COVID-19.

The sequenced DNA is TGTGCCAGCTCATCCGACAGAGTACCCTTGGGAACTGAAGCTTTCTTT. Its protein product is CASSSDRVPLGTEAFF. The rearrangement combines TRBV18 with TRBJ1-1; the D region possibly corresponds to TRBD1 (5 bases align). The germline V gene specifies KGHSH as CDR1 and LQKENI as CDR2. V is reduced by 5 bases and J by 5 bases, leaving a spacing of 21 bases between them. Reading from cysteine to phenylalanine, the CDR3 counts 16 amino acids. Left in the record is the CDR3 DNA by itself, 48 bases read in frame from the first base. With all but the CDR3 taken from the reference TRBV18 and TRBJ1-1 genes, the full variable domain is: NAGVMQNPRHLVRRRGQEARLRCSPMKGHSHVYWYRQLPEEGLKFMVYLQKENIIDESGMPKERFSAEFPKEGPSILRIQQVVRGDSAAYFCASSSDRVPLGTEAFFGQGTRLTVV.